These 21 T cell receptor beta chains were sequenced from one sample in a study of blood T cell repertoires in COVID-19. The repertoire was sequenced with immunoSEQ multiplex PCR; TCRdb's copy has only in-frame clones and lacks some. The sample yields about 230,000 clones, about 90% seen once. The material sequenced was PBMCs or T cells enriched from blood (not recorded which). The receptors here all came from a woman aged 25 to 39 with acute COVID-19.

The rearrangement joins TRBV29-1 to TRBJ1-1, with TRBD1 as a possible D gene (6 bases). Deletions cut 7 bases from V and 6 bases from J, with 18 bases between. CDR1 SQVTM and CDR2 ANQGSEA come from the germline V gene. The CDR3 is 13 residues long. CDR3 sequence (DNA): TGCAGCGCCCGGGGAGGGGGTCGGTCTGAAGCTTTCTTT. The encoded protein is CSARGGGRSEAFF.

The chain recombines TRBV28 with TRBJ2-2; the D gene is possibly TRBD1 (5 bases). CDR3 length: 14 residues. Germline V lookup: CDR1 MDHEN, CDR2 SYDVKM. Trimming removed 7 bases at V and 5 bases at J, with 14 bases between. The CDR3 spells CASKGLVWTGELFF. The CDR3 DNA follows: TGTGCCAGCAAGGGGTTAGTCTGGACCGGGGAGCTGTTTTTT.

This sequence joins TRBV10-3 and TRBJ1-5, with D possibly matching TRBD1 (6 bases). The germline V gene encodes CDR1 ENHRY and CDR2 SYGVKD. CDR3 length: 16 amino acids. Trimming left V 11 bases short and J 3 bases short, with 23 bases between. The CDR3 is CAAGGAGRDNNQPQHF. The CDR3 DNA is TGTGCCGCGGGAGGGGCCGGAAGGGACAACAATCAGCCCCAGCATTTT.

The V and J genes are TRBV10-3 and TRBJ1-1; 9 bases are shared with TRBD1. This CDR3 spans 15 amino acids. CDR1 and CDR2 (germline): ENHRY, SYGVKD. V lost 2 bases, J lost 1 base, and 2 bases stayed unmatched. Written as DNA, the CDR3 is TGTGCCATCAGTGAGAAGGGACAGGGGAACACTGAAGCTTTCTTT. This gives the protein CAISEKGQGNTEAFF.

The chain links TRBV6-5 to TRBJ1-1; D unresolved. The CDR3 sequence is 13 residues long. Germline V gene lookup returns CDR1 MNHEY and CDR2 SVGAGI. Trimming cost V 2 bases and J 2 bases, with 6 bases left between them. In DNA, the CDR3 is TGTGCCAGCAGTTACGGTGGCAACACTGAAGCTTTCTTT. The encoded protein is CASSYGGNTEAFF.

V is TRBV10-2 and J is TRBJ1-1; TRBD1 matches 8 bases. Per germline, CDR1 WSHSY and CDR2 SAAADI. With 6 bases clipped from V and 4 bases from J, the junction kept 7 bases outside the gene matches. The CDR3 runs 14 residues. The CDR3 here is CASSPRGLGTEAFF. DNA for the CDR3: TGCGCCAGCAGCCCCAGGGGGCTCGGCACTGAAGCTTTCTTT.

The chain joins TRBV7-2 to TRBJ2-1, with 12 nucleotides matching TRBD2. This CDR3 is 15 amino acids long. Germline CDR1 SGHTA, CDR2 FQGNSA. V shed 6 bases and J 8 bases; nucleotides not matched to a gene: 8. CDR3 bases: TGTGCCAGCAGACTAGCGGGGGGCCTGGGGGATGAGCAGTTCTTC. Residues: CASRLAGGLGDEQFF.

The CDR3 nucleotides are TGCGCCAGTTCGGGGATCAATGAGCAGTTCTTC. Protein sequence: CASSGINEQFF. The chain has TRBV10-2 and TRBJ2-1; tentative D call: TRBD2 (5 bases). Trimming took off 9 bases at V and 6 bases at J, with 9 bases between the two ends. This CDR3 has 11 residues. CDR1 and CDR2 from the germline V gene are WSHSY and SAAADI.

The chain joins TRBV7-9 to TRBJ1-1; D is possibly TRBD1 (6 bases). Between the trimmed V and J ends, which lost 5 bases and 6 bases, there was a span of 10 bases. CDR3 length equals 12 residues. Germline CDR1 reads SEHNR; CDR2 reads FQNEAQ (reference sequence). The CDR3 protein is CASSLGQSEAFF. CDR3 nucleotide sequence: TGTGCCAGCAGCCTAGGACAGTCTGAAGCTTTCTTT.

This chain joins TRBV4-1 and TRBJ2-7, with D uncertain. The V gene's germline CDR1 is MGHRA and CDR2 YSYEKL. Trimming pared 1 base from V and 3 bases from J, leaving 13 bases between. The CDR3 consists of 15 residues. The CDR3 sequence: CASSQVESYLYEQYF. CDR3 sequence (DNA): TGCGCCAGCAGCCAAGTGGAGTCTTACCTCTACGAGCAGTACTTC.

The chain recombines TRBV24-1 with TRBJ2-7; 7 bases map to TRBD1. Germline CDR1 reads KGHDR; CDR2 reads SFDVKD. The CDR3 sequence is 12 residues long. V dropped 11 bases and J dropped 1; count of bases not matched to a gene: 4. The chain's CDR3 is CANVDRSYEQYF. CDR3 in DNA: TGTGCCAATGTGGACAGGTCCTACGAGCAGTACTTC.

The chain uses TRBV5-6 and TRBJ2-1; D ambiguous. The CDR3 is 11 residues long. Germline assignment: CDR1 SGHDT and CDR2 YYEEEE. V was clipped by 2 bases and J by 10 bases, with 7 bases between them. CDR3 protein: CASSFNLEQFF. CDR3 coding DNA: TGTGCCAGCAGCTTCAACTTGGAGCAGTTCTTC.

In its sample, this clone was seen a few times. The chain couples TRBV6-5 to TRBJ1-4; no definite D call. This CDR3 is built from 13 residues. Germline V gene lookup returns CDR1 MNHEY and CDR2 SVGAGI. Trimming pared 6 bases from V and 8 bases from J, leaving 13 bases between. The CDR3 DNA follows: TGTGCCAGCAGCTTCTCCCGGTACGAAAAACTGTTTTTT. As protein: CASSFSRYEKLFF.

The V call is TRBV7-2, the J call TRBJ2-7, with D possibly TRBD1 on 5 matching bases. The CDR3 is made up of 15 amino acids. V lost 3 bases and J 0 bases, leaving 12 bases between the germline ends. Germline lookup yields CDR1 SGHTA and CDR2 FQGNSA. CDR3 amino acids: CASSLLAGLSYEQYF. In nucleotides, the CDR3 is TGTGCCAGCAGCTTGCTCGCAGGGCTCTCCTACGAGCAGTACTTC.

The V call is TRBV27, the J call TRBJ2-5; 7 bases fit TRBD1. Germline V CDR1 and CDR2: MNHEY, SMNVEV (reference sequence). The trim removed 5 bases at V and 5 bases at J, leaving 8 bases unmatched. The CDR3 loop spans 14 amino acids. CDR3 sequence: CASSTPTGAETQYF. CDR3 bases: TGTGCCAGCAGTACGCCAACAGGGGCCGAGACCCAGTACTTC.

The chain couples TRBV5-1 to TRBJ1-3; 7 bases line up with TRBD1. Germline lookup yields CDR1 SGHRS and CDR2 YFSETQ. This CDR3 region has 13 residues. The J segment lost 2 bases and the V segment lost 8 bases, leaving 4 bases of the junction unmatched. CDR3 protein: CASTGEAGNTIYF. CDR3 sequence (DNA): TGCGCCAGTACAGGGGAGGCTGGAAACACCATATATTTT.

CDR3 sequence: CASSTTGSLLYGYTF. CDR3 bases: TGTGCCAGCAGCACCACAGGGAGCCTTCTCTATGGCTACACCTTC. The rearrangement joins TRBV13 to TRBJ1-2, with D possibly being TRBD1 (6 bases). Trimming pared 5 bases from V and 4 bases from J, leaving 17 bases between. The CDR3 contains 15 residues. Germline CDR1 reads PRHDT; CDR2 reads FYEKMQ (reference sequence). Supplemented by reference TRBV13 and TRBJ1-2, the full variable domain reads AAGVIQSPRHLIKEKRETATLKCYPIPRHDTVYWYQQGPGQDPQFLISFYEKMQSDKGSIPDRFSAQQFSDYHSELNMSSLELGDSALYFCASSTTGSLLYGYTFGSGTRLTVV.

This chain connects TRBV28 to TRBJ2-6; no clear D gene. Germline assignment: CDR1 MDHEN and CDR2 SYDVKM. V gave up 5 bases and J gave up 1 base, with 3 bases separating them. The CDR3 has 13 residues. This CDR3 reads CASSPSGANVLTF. CDR3 nucleotide sequence: TGTGCCAGCAGTCCGTCTGGGGCCAACGTCCTGACTTTC.

CDR3 in amino acids: CASSLSTGVNSPLHF. In DNA, the CDR3 is TGTGCCAGCAGTTTATCGACAGGGGTTAATTCACCCCTCCACTTT. J is TRBJ1-6 and V is TRBV28, with 8 bases lining up with TRBD1. V shed 1 base and J 6 bases; nucleotides not matched to a gene: 2. There are 15 residues in the CDR3. CDR1 is MDHEN, CDR2 SYDVKM, per germline.

The rearrangement links TRBV28 to TRBJ2-7; the D gene is possibly TRBD2 (7 bases). V lost 6 bases and J 2 bases, leaving 17 bases between the germline ends. This CDR3 contains 15 residues. Germline CDR1 and CDR2: MDHEN and SYDVKM. The CDR3 here is CASSRGGGGTYEQYF. The CDR3 DNA is TGTGCCAGCAGCAGAGGAGGGGGGGGGACCTACGAGCAGTACTTC.

The chain has TRBV3-1 (or the pseudogene TRBV3-2) and TRBJ2-7, with 10 bases that match TRBD1. Germline trimming cut 4 bases from V and 3 bases from J; bases unmatched to any gene: 3. Germline CDR1 is LGHDT and CDR2 is YNNKEL (reference sequence). The CDR3 consists of 14 residues. The DNA for the CDR3 is TGTGCCAGCAGCCCGGGACAGGGGATCTACGAGCAGTACTTC. Encoded protein: CASSPGQGIYEQYF.